Listed here are 28 T cell receptor beta chains from one sample, sequenced in a study of blood T cell repertoires in COVID-19. This table comes from immunoSEQ multiplex PCR, and its TCRdb copy is limited to in-frame clones, with some not included. The data hold about 120,000 clones, with around 89% observed a single time. Sequencing used peripheral blood. The origin of the receptors is a human donor with acute or convalescent COVID-19. The donor label of this sample is uncertain.

The chain joins TRBV15 to TRBJ1-3, with 8 nucleotides matching TRBD1. The trim removed 0 bases at V and 4 bases at J, leaving 11 bases unmatched. The CDR3 covers 18 residues. Germline-derived CDR1 and CDR2 are LNHNV and YYDKDF (reference sequence). This CDR3 reads CATSRDRQGATDGNTIYF. CDR3 coding DNA: TGTGCCACCAGCAGAGATAGGCAGGGGGCTACGGACGGAAACACCATATATTTT.

The chain has TRBV6-2 or TRBV6-3 and TRBJ2-1; D is ambiguous. The CDR3 loop spans 10 amino acids. Germline V CDR1 and CDR2: MNHEY, SVGEGT. The V gene lost 5 bases and the J gene lost 7 bases, with 3 bases spanning the gap. In nucleotides, the CDR3 is TGTGCCAGCAGTCTTAATGAGCAGTTCTTC. It yields the protein CASSLNEQFF.

This chain connects TRBV7-9 to TRBJ1-2, with D possibly matching TRBD1 (5 bases). Per the germline V gene, CDR1 is SEHNR and CDR2 is FQNEAQ (reference sequence). The CDR3 extends over 14 amino acids. The V end was cut by 4 bases, the J end by 3 bases, with 12 bases between. The DNA of the CDR3 is TGTGCCAGCAGCTACCCCGGCAGGGACTATGGCTACACCTTC. This gives the protein CASSYPGRDYGYTF.

This chain connects TRBV3-1 (or the pseudogene TRBV3-2) to TRBJ1-3; no reliable D call. CDR1 and CDR2 from the germline V gene are LGHDT and YNNKEL (reference sequence). The CDR3 length is 14 residues. The V and J ends lost 0 bases and 3 bases respectively, with 6 bases between them. The CDR3 DNA sequence: TGTGCCAGCAGCCAAGATGCCGGTGGAAACACCATATATTTT. Amino acids: CASSQDAGGNTIYF.

The CDR3 region has the DNA TGCGCCAGCAGCCAGGCGAGCGGAGAAGCTAATGAAAAACTGTTTTTT. Translating gives CASSQASGEANEKLFF. The chain is built from TRBV4-3 and TRBJ1-4; D is uncertain. Germline CDR1 and CDR2: LGHNA and YSLEER. The CDR3 has 16 residues. V was clipped by 3 bases and J by 3 bases, with 14 bases between them.

This chain connects TRBV27 to TRBJ1-6; D may be TRBD1 (5 bases). The CDR3 is 17 residues long. Germline V lookup: CDR1 MNHEY, CDR2 SMNVEV (reference sequence). The ends were cut back, 0 bases at V and 8 bases at J, with 17 bases in the middle. As DNA, the CDR3 is TGTGCCAGCAGTTTATCTGCTTTGAGGAGGGGTGATTCACCCCTCCACTTT. Amino acid sequence: CASSLSALRRGDSPLHF.

This sequence joins TRBV20-1 and TRBJ1-4; D ambiguous. This CDR3 is 12 amino acids long. Trimming left V 3 bases short and J 3 bases short, with 5 bases between. Germline V lookup: CDR1 DFQATT, CDR2 SNEGSKA (reference sequence). The CDR3 loop is CSASPANEKLFF. CDR3 nucleotide sequence: TGCAGTGCTAGTCCGGCTAATGAAAAACTGTTTTTT.

J is TRBJ2-5 and V is TRBV12-3 or TRBV12-4; D is unclear. Trimming took off 5 bases at V and 3 bases at J, with 10 bases between the two ends. The CDR3 spans 13 residues. CDR3 coding DNA: TGTGCCAGCAGTCCTGACTCTGAAGAGACCCAGTACTTC. It encodes CASSPDSEETQYF.

V and J are TRBV28 and TRBJ1-5, with D possibly TRBD1 on 6 matching bases. In germline, CDR1 is MDHEN, CDR2 SYDVKM. Trimming stripped 8 bases from V and 6 bases from J, with 17 bases between. The CDR3 contains 14 residues. DNA of the CDR3: TGTGCCAGCCGGTCCCCAGGGGAGGGTCAGCCCCAGCATTTT. Residues: CASRSPGEGQPQHF.

The chain links TRBV10-3 to TRBJ2-5; D gene unclear. This CDR3 spans 13 amino acids. V was cut by 2 bases and J by 2 bases, with 6 bases left in between. CDR1 ENHRY and CDR2 SYGVKD come from the germline V gene. The DNA of the CDR3 is TGTGCCATCAGTGAGCGCCGGCAAGAGACCCAGTACTTC. This gives the protein CAISERRQETQYF.

This clone was seen a handful of times. The chain has TRBV5-1 and TRBJ2-7; 9 positions agree with TRBD1. The V gene end was trimmed by 3 bases and the J gene end by 2 bases; junction bases not matched to a gene: 3. The CDR3 spans 14 residues. Looked up from germline, CDR1 is SGHRS and CDR2 is YFSETQ. CDR3 nucleotide sequence: TGCGCCAGCAGCTACCGGACAGGGGCCTACGAGCAGTACTTC. Translation gives CASSYRTGAYEQYF.

V gene TRBV15 combines with J gene TRBJ1-3, with D tentatively TRBD1 (6 bases). Germline V lookup: CDR1 LNHNV, CDR2 YYDKDF (reference sequence). Trimming left V 4 bases short and J 1 base short, with 11 bases between. CDR3 size: 15 residues. CDR3 sequence (DNA): TGTGCCACCAGCACGGACAGTGGGTCTGGAAACACCATATATTTT. Amino acid sequence: CATSTDSGSGNTIYF.

The chain uses TRBV7-9 and TRBJ1-6; D gene unclear. The CDR3 sequence is 15 residues long. CDR1 is SEHNR and CDR2 is FQNEAQ in the germline V gene (reference sequence). Trimming pared 3 bases from V and 2 bases from J, leaving 8 bases between. In nucleotides, the CDR3 is TGTGCCAGCAGCTTTGAAACAGCCTATAATTCACCCCTCCACTTT. It yields the protein CASSFETAYNSPLHF.

The rearrangement joins TRBV27 to TRBJ2-3, with 9 nucleotides matching TRBD2. This CDR3 has 17 residues. V dropped 5 bases and J dropped 6; count of bases not matched to a gene: 15. Germline CDR1 and CDR2: MNHEY and SMNVEV (reference sequence). Written as DNA, the CDR3 is TGTGCCAGCAGTCCCAGAGGGTTAGCGGGAGTTAGGGATACGCAGTATTTT. Translation gives CASSPRGLAGVRDTQYF.

The chain recombines TRBV5-1 with TRBJ1-2; 11 nucleotides match TRBD1. CDR3 size: 17 residues. Germline V gene sequence: CDR1 SGHRS, CDR2 YFSETQ. The J segment lost 5 bases and the V segment lost 4 bases, leaving 13 bases of the junction unmatched. CDR3 region: CASSPGGTGGRAYGYTF. The CDR3 coding sequence is TGCGCCAGCAGCCCAGGAGGGACAGGGGGTCGCGCTTATGGCTACACCTTC.

V is TRBV9 and J is TRBJ2-7; D uncertain. The V and J ends lost 0 bases and 4 bases respectively, with 11 bases between them. This CDR3 has 14 residues. Germline values: CDR1 SGDLS, CDR2 YYNGEE. In nucleotides, the CDR3 is TGTGCCAGCAGCGTAGTGGGCTCAAAGTACGAGCAGTACTTC. This codes for CASSVVGSKYEQYF.

The chain carries TRBV28 and TRBJ1-2; TRBD1 aligns across 12 bases. Germline CDR1 MDHEN, CDR2 SYDVKM. With 5 bases clipped from V and 6 bases from J, the junction kept 4 bases outside the gene matches. The CDR3 loop spans 14 amino acids. CDR3 in DNA: TGTGCCAGCAGTCTGGGACAGGGGGCTGATGGCTACACCTTC. Encoded protein: CASSLGQGADGYTF.

Written as DNA, the CDR3 is TGTGCCAGCAGCCCGACGATGAGGGACAAGCAGTACTTC. Amino acid sequence: CASSPTMRDKQYF. The V and J genes are TRBV3-1 (or the pseudogene TRBV3-2) and TRBJ2-7; a possible D gene is TRBD1 (6 bases). V dropped 4 bases and J dropped 8 bases, with 15 bases sitting between them. The CDR3 length is 13 residues. CDR1 is LGHDT and CDR2 is YNNKEL in the germline V gene (reference sequence).

V gene TRBV19 combines with J gene TRBJ1-4; 10 bases align to TRBD1. CDR3 length: 15 residues. Germline V gene lookup returns CDR1 LNHDA and CDR2 SQIVND (reference sequence). The trim removed 5 bases at V and 7 bases at J, leaving 7 bases unmatched. The chain's CDR3 is CASSRRTGGVEKLFF. The CDR3 coding sequence is TGTGCCAGTAGTCGCAGGACAGGGGGAGTTGAAAAACTGTTTTTT.

The rearrangement joins TRBV28 to TRBJ2-5; 9 bases fit TRBD2. The J segment lost 0 bases and the V segment lost 8 bases, leaving 4 bases of the junction unmatched. The CDR3 is 14 residues long. Per the germline V gene, CDR1 is MDHEN and CDR2 is SYDVKM. CDR3 nucleotide sequence: TGTGCCAGCGAGACTAGCGGAAACCAAGAGACCCAGTACTTC. Protein product: CASETSGNQETQYF.

This chain connects TRBV7-8 to TRBJ1-1; TRBD1 aligns across 7 bases. The germline V gene encodes CDR1 SGHVS and CDR2 FQNEAQ. V lost 6 bases and J lost 2; bases outside the gene matches: 6. This CDR3 has 14 residues. The CDR3 here is CASRPGTVNTEAFF. The CDR3 bases are TGTGCCAGCAGACCCGGGACAGTAAACACTGAAGCTTTCTTT.

This chain connects TRBV7-9 to TRBJ1-3; the D gene is possibly TRBD1 (5 bases). This CDR3 contains 14 residues. The germline V gene encodes CDR1 SEHNR and CDR2 FQNEAQ (reference sequence). Trimming stripped 2 bases from V and 7 bases from J, with 12 bases between. The chain's CDR3 is CASSLRGSWNTIYF. In DNA form, the CDR3 reads TGTGCCAGCAGCTTAAGGGGATCGTGGAACACCATATATTTT.

This sequence joins TRBV2 and TRBJ1-5; 8 bases are a match to TRBD1. The CDR3 length is 16 residues. CDR1 is SNHLY, CDR2 FYNNEI, per germline. V lost 7 bases, J lost 0 bases, and 8 bases stayed unmatched. CDR3 amino acids: CASKADRAYSNQPQHF. CDR3 DNA: TGTGCCAGCAAGGCGGACAGGGCATATAGCAATCAGCCCCAGCATTTT.

This clone was found once. The rearrangement uses TRBV30 and TRBJ1-2; 9 positions agree with TRBD1. Germline values: CDR1 GTSNPN, CDR2 SVGIG (reference sequence). After removal of 2 bases from V and 8 bases from J, the junction contained 9 bases not matched to a gene. This CDR3 contains 14 residues. CDR3 sequence (DNA): TGTGCCTGGAGTCGCCGGGACAGGGTAGGGGGCTACACCTTC. Amino acids: CAWSRRDRVGGYTF.

This chain joins TRBV7-9 and TRBJ1-1, with D perhaps matching TRBD1 (5 bases). CDR1 is SEHNR, CDR2 FQNEAQ, per germline (reference sequence). Trimming shortened V by 1 base and J by 4 bases, and 13 bases separated the two germline ends. The CDR3 runs to 15 residues. Here the CDR3 reads CASSLGGVWSTEAFF. In DNA, the CDR3 is TGTGCCAGCAGCTTAGGGGGGGTATGGAGCACTGAAGCTTTCTTT.

This chain uses TRBV11-2 with TRBJ1-1; D ambiguous. The V end was cut by 6 bases, the J end by 2 bases, with 10 bases between. Germline CDR1 reads SGHAT; CDR2 reads FQNNGV. The CDR3 loop spans 13 amino acids. The CDR3 sequence is CASRAELNTEAFF. In DNA form, the CDR3 reads TGTGCCAGCAGGGCGGAGTTAAACACTGAAGCTTTCTTT.

The chain is built from TRBV12-3 or TRBV12-4 and TRBJ1-1; D not resolved. The V gene lost 6 bases and the J gene lost 1 base, with 6 bases spanning the gap. This CDR3 spans 12 amino acids. Written as DNA, the CDR3 is TGTGCCAGCAGCATCGGGAACACTGAAGCTTTCTTT. Its protein is CASSIGNTEAFF.

The chain has TRBV19 and TRBJ1-4, with D tentatively TRBD1 (6 bases). V was clipped by 7 bases and J by 4 bases, with 13 bases between them. The CDR3 loop spans 14 amino acids. Germline V gene data show CDR1 as LNHDA and CDR2 as SQIVND (reference sequence). The CDR3 region is CASNGGPNNEKLFF. The CDR3 DNA sequence: TGTGCCAGTAACGGGGGGCCTAATAATGAAAAACTGTTTTTT.